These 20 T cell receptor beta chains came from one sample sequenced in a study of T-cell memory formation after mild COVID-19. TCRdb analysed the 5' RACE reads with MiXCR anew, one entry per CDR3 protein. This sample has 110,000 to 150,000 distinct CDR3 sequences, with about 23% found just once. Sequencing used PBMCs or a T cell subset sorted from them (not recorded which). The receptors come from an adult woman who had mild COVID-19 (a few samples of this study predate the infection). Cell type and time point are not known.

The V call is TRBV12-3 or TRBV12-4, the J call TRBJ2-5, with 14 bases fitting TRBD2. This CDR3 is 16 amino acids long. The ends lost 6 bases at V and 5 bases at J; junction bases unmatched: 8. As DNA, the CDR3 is TGTGCCAGCAGAATTTCGACTAGCGGGGGGGCTGAGACCCAGTACTTC. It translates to CASRISTSGGAETQYF.

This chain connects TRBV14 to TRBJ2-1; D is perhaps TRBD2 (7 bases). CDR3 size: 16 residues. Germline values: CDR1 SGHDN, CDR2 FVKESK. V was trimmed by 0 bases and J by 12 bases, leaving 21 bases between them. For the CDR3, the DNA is TGTGCCAGCAGCCAAGATAGCAGCGGGACACACATCTCGCAGTTCTTC. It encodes CASSQDSSGTHISQFF.

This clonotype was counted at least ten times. The CDR3 coding sequence is TGTGCCAGCAGCTTGTCCGCACTGGGAGGGAGCTCCTACGAGCAGTACTTC. Translation: CASSLSALGGSSYEQYF. The gene calls are TRBV5-5 and TRBJ2-7, with 7 bases aligning to TRBD2. V lost 1 base to trimming and J lost 0 bases; unmatched junction nucleotides: 10. Per the germline V gene, CDR1 is SGHKS and CDR2 is YYEKEE (reference sequence). The CDR3 spans 17 residues.

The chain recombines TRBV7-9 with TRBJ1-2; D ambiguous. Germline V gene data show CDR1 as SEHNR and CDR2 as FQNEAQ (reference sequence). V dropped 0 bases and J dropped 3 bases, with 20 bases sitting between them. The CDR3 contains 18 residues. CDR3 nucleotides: TGTGCCAGCAGCTTAGCGCCTCGGGTCCAGCCTCGATACTATGGCTACACCTTC. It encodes CASSLAPRVQPRYYGYTF.

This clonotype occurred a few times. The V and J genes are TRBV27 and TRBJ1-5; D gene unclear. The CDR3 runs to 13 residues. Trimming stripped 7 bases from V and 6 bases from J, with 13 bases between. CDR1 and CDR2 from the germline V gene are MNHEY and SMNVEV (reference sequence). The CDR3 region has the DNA TGTGCCAGCAAAGGGCCCGGGGTTCAGCCCCAGCATTTT. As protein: CASKGPGVQPQHF.

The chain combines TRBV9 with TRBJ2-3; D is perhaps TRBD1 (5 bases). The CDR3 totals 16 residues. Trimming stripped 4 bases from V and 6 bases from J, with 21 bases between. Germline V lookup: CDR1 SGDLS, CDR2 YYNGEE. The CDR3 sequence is CASSPQQGTRIDTQYF. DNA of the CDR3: TGTGCCAGCAGCCCCCAGCAGGGAACTCGGATCGATACGCAGTATTTT.

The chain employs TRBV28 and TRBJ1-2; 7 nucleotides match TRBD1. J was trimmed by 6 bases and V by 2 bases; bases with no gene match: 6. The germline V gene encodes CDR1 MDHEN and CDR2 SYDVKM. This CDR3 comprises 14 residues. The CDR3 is CASSLTPGGDGYTF. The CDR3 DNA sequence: TGTGCCAGCAGTTTAACCCCAGGGGGGGATGGCTACACCTTC.

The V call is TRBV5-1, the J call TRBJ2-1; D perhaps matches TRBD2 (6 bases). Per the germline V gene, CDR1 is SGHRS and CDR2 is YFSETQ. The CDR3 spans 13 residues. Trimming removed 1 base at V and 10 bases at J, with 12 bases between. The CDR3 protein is CASSLWREREQFF. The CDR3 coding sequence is TGCGCCAGCAGCTTGTGGAGGGAAAGGGAGCAGTTCTTC.

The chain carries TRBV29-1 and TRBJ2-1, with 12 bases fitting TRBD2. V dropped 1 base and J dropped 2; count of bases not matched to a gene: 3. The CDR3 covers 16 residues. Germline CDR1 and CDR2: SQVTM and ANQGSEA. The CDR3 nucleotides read TGCAGCGTTGAAGGGACTAGCGGGACGACCTACAATGAGCAGTTCTTC. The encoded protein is CSVEGTSGTTYNEQFF.

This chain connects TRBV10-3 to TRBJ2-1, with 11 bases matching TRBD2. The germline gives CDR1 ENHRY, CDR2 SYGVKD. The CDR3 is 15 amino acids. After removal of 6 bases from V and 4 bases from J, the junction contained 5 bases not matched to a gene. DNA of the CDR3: TGTGCCATCAGCCAGACTAGCGGGGCGTACAATGAGCAGTTCTTC. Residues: CAISQTSGAYNEQFF.

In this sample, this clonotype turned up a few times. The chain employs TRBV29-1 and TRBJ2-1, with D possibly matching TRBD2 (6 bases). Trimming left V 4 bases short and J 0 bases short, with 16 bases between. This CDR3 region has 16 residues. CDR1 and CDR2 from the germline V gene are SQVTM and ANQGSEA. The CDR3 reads CSVVGSGPSSYNEQFF. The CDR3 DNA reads TGCAGCGTTGTGGGAAGCGGGCCGAGCTCCTACAATGAGCAGTTCTTC.

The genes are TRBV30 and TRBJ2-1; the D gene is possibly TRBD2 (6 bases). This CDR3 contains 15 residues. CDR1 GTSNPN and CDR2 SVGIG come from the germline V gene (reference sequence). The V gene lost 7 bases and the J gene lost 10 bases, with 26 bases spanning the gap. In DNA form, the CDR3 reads TGTGCCTTACGAGCGGCAGCCCTCGATGGAGGGGAGCAGTTCTTC. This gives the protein CALRAAALDGGEQFF. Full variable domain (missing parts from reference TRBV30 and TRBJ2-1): SQTIHQWPATLVQPVGSPLSLECTVEGTSNPNLYWYRQAAGRGLQLLFYSVGIGQISSEVPQNLSASRPQDRQFILSSKKLLLSDSGFYLCALRAAALDGGEQFFGPGTRLTVL.

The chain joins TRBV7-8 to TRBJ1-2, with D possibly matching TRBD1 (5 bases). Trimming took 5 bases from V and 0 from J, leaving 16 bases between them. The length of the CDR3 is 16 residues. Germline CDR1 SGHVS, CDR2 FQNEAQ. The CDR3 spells CASSLGQAWANYGYTF. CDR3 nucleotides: TGTGCCAGCAGCCTCGGACAAGCCTGGGCTAACTATGGCTACACCTTC.

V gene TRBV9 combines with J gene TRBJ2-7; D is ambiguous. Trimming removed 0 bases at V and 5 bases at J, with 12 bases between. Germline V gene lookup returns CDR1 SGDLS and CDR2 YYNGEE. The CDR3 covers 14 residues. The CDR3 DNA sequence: TGTGCCAGCAGCGTAGGACTGCCCCTTGACGAGCAGTACTTC. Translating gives CASSVGLPLDEQYF.

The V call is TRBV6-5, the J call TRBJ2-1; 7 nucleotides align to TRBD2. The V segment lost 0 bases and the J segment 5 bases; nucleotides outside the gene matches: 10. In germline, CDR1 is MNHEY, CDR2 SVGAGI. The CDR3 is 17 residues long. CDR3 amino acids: CASSYSIPTGGNNEQFF. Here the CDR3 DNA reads TGTGCCAGCAGTTACTCGATTCCTACGGGAGGAAACAATGAGCAGTTCTTC.

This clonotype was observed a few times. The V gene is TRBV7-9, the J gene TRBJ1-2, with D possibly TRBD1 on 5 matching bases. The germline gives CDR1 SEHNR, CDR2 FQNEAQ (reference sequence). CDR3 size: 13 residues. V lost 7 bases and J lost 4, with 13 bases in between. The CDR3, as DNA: TGTGCCAGCACCCGGGGGACGGGCTATGGCTACACCTTC. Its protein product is CASTRGTGYGYTF.

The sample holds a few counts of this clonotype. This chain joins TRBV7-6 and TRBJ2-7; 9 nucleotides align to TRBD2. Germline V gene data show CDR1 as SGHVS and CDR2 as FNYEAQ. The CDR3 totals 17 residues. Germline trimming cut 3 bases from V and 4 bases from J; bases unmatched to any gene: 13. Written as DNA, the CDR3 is TGTGCCAGCAGCTTTAGGAGGGTAGCGGGAGAGAAGTACGAGCAGTACTTC. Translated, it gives CASSFRRVAGEKYEQYF.

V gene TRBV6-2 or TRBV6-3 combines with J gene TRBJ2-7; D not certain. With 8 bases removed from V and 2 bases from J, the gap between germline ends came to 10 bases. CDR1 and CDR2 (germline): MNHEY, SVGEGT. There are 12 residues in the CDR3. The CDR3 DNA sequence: TGTGCCAGCGGTTCAGACCCCTACGAGCAGTACTTC. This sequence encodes CASGSDPYEQYF.

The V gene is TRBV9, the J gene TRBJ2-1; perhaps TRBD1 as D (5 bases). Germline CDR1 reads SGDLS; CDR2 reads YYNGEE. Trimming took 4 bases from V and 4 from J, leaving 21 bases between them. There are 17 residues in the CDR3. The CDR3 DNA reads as TGTGCCAGCAGCCCATCAGGGTTGCCCGGACCTTACAATGAGCAGTTCTTC. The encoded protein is CASSPSGLPGPYNEQFF.

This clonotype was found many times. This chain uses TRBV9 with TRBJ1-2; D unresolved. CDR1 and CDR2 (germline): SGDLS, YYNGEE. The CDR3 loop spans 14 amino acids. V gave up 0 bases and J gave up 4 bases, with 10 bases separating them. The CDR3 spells CASSVGATTYGYTF. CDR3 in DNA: TGTGCCAGCAGCGTAGGAGCGACCACCTATGGCTACACCTTC.